A single sample gave rise to the 19 T cell receptor beta chains below, sequenced in a study of T cells in Graves' hyperthyroidism and ophthalmopathy. The CDR3 regions of TCR beta were amplified from RNA transcripts. The HTBI primer set was used in a first-round RT-PCR of the TCR CDR3. TCRdb analysed the multiplex PCR reads with MiXCR anew, one entry per CDR3 protein. The table includes more than 150,000 distinct CDR3 sequences, about a sixth detected once. Sequencing was done on a sample of blood. The source is a woman in her forties or fifties with Graves' hyperthyroidism.

The J gene is TRBJ2-5, the V gene TRBV28; TRBD1 agrees at 10 bases. V trimming: 3 bases; J trimming: 2 bases; junction bases outside the gene matches: 15. This CDR3 is built from 19 residues. Germline V gene sequence: CDR1 MDHEN, CDR2 SYDVKM. This CDR3 is CASSFGLGQGFQWQETQYF. CDR3 nucleotides: TGTGCCAGCAGTTTTGGGCTGGGACAGGGGTTTCAGTGGCAAGAGACCCAGTACTTC.

This clonotype was found many times. The chain couples TRBV6-1 to TRBJ1-3; TRBD1 might be the D (6 bases). Germline CDR1 is MNHNS and CDR2 is SASEGT. The CDR3 runs to 16 residues. V was shortened by 5 bases and J by 0 bases, with 14 bases between the two germline ends. Here the CDR3 reads CASSRGTGSSGNTIYF. The DNA for the CDR3 is TGTGCCAGCAGTAGAGGCACAGGGTCCTCTGGAAACACCATATATTTT.

Many counts were recorded for this clonotype. The chain couples TRBV6-2 or TRBV6-3 to TRBJ1-1; perhaps TRBD1 as D (5 bases). CDR1 and CDR2 from the germline V gene are MNHEY and SVGEGT. This CDR3 has 14 residues. Between the trimmed V and J ends, which lost 5 bases and 1 base, there was a span of 11 bases. Written as DNA, the CDR3 is TGTGCCAGCAGTCCTTTACAGGAGAACACTGAAGCTTTCTTT. As protein: CASSPLQENTEAFF.

The table lists this clonotype with a few counts. This chain links TRBV20-1 with TRBJ2-7, with D possibly being TRBD1 or TRBD2 (5 bases each). With 1 base removed from V and 3 bases from J, the gap between germline ends came to 10 bases. The germline V gene encodes CDR1 DFQATT and CDR2 SNEGSKA (reference sequence). This CDR3 is 13 amino acids long. This CDR3 is CSARVRGDYEQYF. DNA of the CDR3: TGCAGTGCTAGAGTAAGGGGAGACTACGAGCAGTACTTC.

A few counts support this clonotype. At one boundary the junction diverges from the germline segment, which might be a read error. V is TRBV18 and J is TRBJ1-2; no clear D gene. The CDR3 consists of 15 residues. Germline-derived CDR1 and CDR2 are KGHSH and LQKENI. The CDR3 DNA reads TGTGCCAGCTCACCTCCCGATCTAGCTAACTGTGGCTACACCTTC. It is translated as CASSPPDLANCGYTF.

This clonotype was observed many times. J is TRBJ1-2 and V is TRBV27; D is perhaps TRBD1 (6 bases). The CDR3 extends over 14 amino acids. Looked up from germline, CDR1 is MNHEY and CDR2 is SMNVEV (reference sequence). The V and J ends lost 2 bases and 4 bases respectively, with 11 bases between them. The CDR3 spells CASSLGPDSYGYTF. As DNA, the CDR3 is TGTGCCAGCAGTTTAGGGCCGGACAGCTATGGCTACACCTTC.

This clonotype has only a few counts. Given a much more abundant clone one base away, this may be a read error. The chain carries TRBV10-3 and TRBJ1-1; a weak D match, TRBD1 (5 bases). This CDR3 comprises 14 residues. CDR1 and CDR2 from the germline V gene are ENHRY and SYGVKD. The CDR3 region has the DNA TGTGCCATCAGTGTCAGGGTGGAGAACATTGAAGCTTTCTTT. This codes for CAISVRVENIEAFF.

The V gene is TRBV4-1, the J gene TRBJ2-2; 8 positions match TRBD1. CDR1 and CDR2 from the germline V gene are MGHRA and YSYEKL. The CDR3 runs to 15 residues. Germline trimming cut 3 bases from V and 5 bases from J; bases unmatched to any gene: 5. The CDR3 DNA reads as TGCGCCAGCAGCCATCCGGGACAGGCGACCGGGGAGCTGTTTTTT. The encoded protein is CASSHPGQATGELFF.

This clonotype occurred many times. V is TRBV12-3 or TRBV12-4 and J is TRBJ1-6; the D is unclear. This CDR3 is 14 amino acids long. V gave up 2 bases and J gave up 7 bases, with 9 bases separating them. The CDR3 protein is CASSLNSQNSPLHF. DNA for the CDR3: TGTGCCAGCAGTTTAAACAGCCAAAATTCACCCCTCCACTTT.

There are many counts of this clonotype. The chain has TRBV28 and TRBJ2-7; D is possibly TRBD1 or TRBD2 (6 bases each). Per germline, CDR1 MDHEN and CDR2 SYDVKM. CDR3 size: 16 residues. Trimming removed 6 bases at V and 6 bases at J, with 24 bases between. CDR3 DNA sequence: TGTGCCAGCAGCGCGGGAATATCACAGGGATCCCTCGAGCAGTACTTC. It is translated as CASSAGISQGSLEQYF.

The chain links TRBV27 to TRBJ1-2; TRBD1 agrees at 7 bases. Losses at the gene ends were 0 bases for V and 0 bases for J; bases not matched to a gene: 4. CDR3 size: 16 residues. Looked up from germline, CDR1 is MNHEY and CDR2 is SMNVEV (reference sequence). The CDR3 reads CASSLSARGSNYGYTF. CDR3 coding DNA: TGTGCCAGCAGTTTATCGGCCAGGGGGTCTAACTATGGCTACACCTTC.

The V gene is TRBV2, the J gene TRBJ2-1, with D maybe TRBD2 (7 bases). The ends were cut back, 5 bases at V and 8 bases at J, with 19 bases in the middle. Germline values: CDR1 SNHLY, CDR2 FYNNEI. There are 15 residues in the CDR3. CDR3 sequence (DNA): TGTGCCAGCAGTATAAGAGGGGGGGCCATAGATGAGCAGTTCTTC. This translates into CASSIRGGAIDEQFF.

At least ten counts were recorded for this clonotype. The CDR3 nucleotides are TGTGCTAGTGGTTACGAAAGCCAGCCCCAGCATTTT. Translation: CASGYESQPQHF. V and J are TRBV12-5 and TRBJ1-5; D is ambiguous. CDR3 length equals 12 residues. V was trimmed by 4 bases and J by 7 bases, leaving 8 bases between them. Germline V gene data show CDR1 as LGHNT and CDR2 as FRNRAP.

This clonotype was seen at least ten times. This sequence joins TRBV20-1 and TRBJ2-3; D is possibly TRBD1 (6 bases). V was pared by 3 bases and J by 1 base, with 17 bases between. This CDR3 spans 16 amino acids. Germline V gives CDR1 DFQATT, CDR2 SNEGSKA (reference sequence). Written as DNA, the CDR3 is TGCAGTGCTAGCCAATCTGGGGGCTGGGGCACAGATACGCAGTATTTT. This codes for CSASQSGGWGTDTQYF.

The table lists this clonotype with many counts. The rearrangement uses TRBV12-3 or TRBV12-4 and TRBJ2-5, with 8 bases that match TRBD1. J gave up 5 bases and V 5 bases, and 7 bases lay outside the gene matches. The CDR3 loop spans 14 amino acids. The CDR3 nucleotides read TGTGCCAGCAGTCCCCAGACAGGGGTCGAGACCCAGTACTTC. Protein: CASSPQTGVETQYF.

This clonotype was counted ten times or more. V gene TRBV7-2 combines with J gene TRBJ2-7; no definite D call. The V gene's germline CDR1 is SGHTA and CDR2 FQGNSA. The CDR3 runs to 13 residues. Trimming cost V 4 bases and J 0 bases, with 7 bases left between them. Here the CDR3 reads CASSSPASYEQYF. In nucleotides, the CDR3 is TGTGCCAGCAGCTCCCCAGCCTCCTACGAGCAGTACTTC.

This clonotype was seen ten or more times. DNA for the CDR3: TGTGCCAGCAGCTTAATACTGGATTTGTTAGCGGGGTTTGAGACCCAGTACTTC. Translation gives CASSLILDLLAGFETQYF. The V gene is TRBV7-3, the J gene TRBJ2-5; 8 bases fit TRBD2. Germline loops: CDR1 SGHTA, CDR2 FQGTGA. CDR3 length equals 18 residues. Unmatched junction bases numbered 15, after V lost 1 base and J lost 5 bases.

The V call is TRBV7-2, the J call TRBJ2-5; 10 bases match TRBD2. V shed 5 bases, J shed 5 bases, and the junction held 5 bases outside the gene matches. The germline V gene has CDR1 SGHTA and CDR2 FQGNSA. The CDR3 runs 14 residues. CDR3 sequence reads: CASSITSGKETQYF. The DNA for the CDR3 is TGTGCCAGCAGCATCACTAGCGGGAAGGAGACCCAGTACTTC.

This clonotype appeared many times. The gene calls are TRBV18 and TRBJ1-1; maybe TRBD1 (5 bases). CDR1 is KGHSH, CDR2 LQKENI, per germline. The CDR3 has 15 amino acids. The V end lost 3 bases, the J end lost 2 bases, and 13 bases lay between the germline ends. The chain's CDR3 is CASSPRQSSNTEAFF. DNA of the CDR3: TGTGCCAGCTCACCTCGACAGTCTTCTAACACTGAAGCTTTCTTT.